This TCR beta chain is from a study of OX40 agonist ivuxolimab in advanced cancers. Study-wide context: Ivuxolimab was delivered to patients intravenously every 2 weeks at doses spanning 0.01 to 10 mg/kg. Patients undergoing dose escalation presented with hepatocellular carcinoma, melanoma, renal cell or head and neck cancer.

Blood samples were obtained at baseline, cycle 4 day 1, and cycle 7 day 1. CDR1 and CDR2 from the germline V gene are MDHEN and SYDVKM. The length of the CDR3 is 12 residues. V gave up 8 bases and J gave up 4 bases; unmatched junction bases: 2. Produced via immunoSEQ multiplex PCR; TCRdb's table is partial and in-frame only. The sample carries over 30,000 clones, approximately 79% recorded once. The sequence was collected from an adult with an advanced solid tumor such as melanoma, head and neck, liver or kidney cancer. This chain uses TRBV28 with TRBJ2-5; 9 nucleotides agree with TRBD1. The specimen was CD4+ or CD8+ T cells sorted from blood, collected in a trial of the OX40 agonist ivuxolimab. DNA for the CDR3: TGTGCCAGCGGGGGACAGGGAGAGACCCAGTACTTC. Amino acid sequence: CASGGQGETQYF.